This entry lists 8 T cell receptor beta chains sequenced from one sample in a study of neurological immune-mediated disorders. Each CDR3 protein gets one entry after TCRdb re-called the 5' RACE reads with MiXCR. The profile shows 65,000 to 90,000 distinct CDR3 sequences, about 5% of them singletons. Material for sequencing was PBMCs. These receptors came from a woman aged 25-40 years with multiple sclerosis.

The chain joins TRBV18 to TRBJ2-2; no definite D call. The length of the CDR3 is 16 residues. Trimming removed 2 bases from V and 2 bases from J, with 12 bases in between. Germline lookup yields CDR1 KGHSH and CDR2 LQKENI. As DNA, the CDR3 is TGTGCCAGCTCACCAATCCGACACATTAACACCGGGGAGCTGTTTTTT. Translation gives CASSPIRHINTGELFF.

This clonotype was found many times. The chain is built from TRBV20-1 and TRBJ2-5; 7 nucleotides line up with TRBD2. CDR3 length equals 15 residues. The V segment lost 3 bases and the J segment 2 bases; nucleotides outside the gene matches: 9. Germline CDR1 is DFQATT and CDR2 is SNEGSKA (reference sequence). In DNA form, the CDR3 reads TGCAGTGCTAGTATGGGAGGGGCGCTGCAAGAGACCCAGTACTTC. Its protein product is CSASMGGALQETQYF.

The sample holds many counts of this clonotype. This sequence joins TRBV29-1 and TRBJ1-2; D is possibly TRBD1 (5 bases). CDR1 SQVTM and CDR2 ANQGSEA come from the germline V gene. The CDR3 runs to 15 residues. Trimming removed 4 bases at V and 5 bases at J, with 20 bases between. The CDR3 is CSVGPGSTSSYGYTF. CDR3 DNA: TGCAGCGTTGGGCCAGGGAGTACTTCGTCGTATGGCTACACCTTC.

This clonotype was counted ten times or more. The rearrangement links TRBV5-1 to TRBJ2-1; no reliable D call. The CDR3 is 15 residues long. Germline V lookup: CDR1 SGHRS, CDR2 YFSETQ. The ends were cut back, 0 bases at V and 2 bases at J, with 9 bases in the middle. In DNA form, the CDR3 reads TGCGCCAGCAGCTTGGGGACGCAGCCCTACAATGAGCAGTTCTTC. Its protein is CASSLGTQPYNEQFF.

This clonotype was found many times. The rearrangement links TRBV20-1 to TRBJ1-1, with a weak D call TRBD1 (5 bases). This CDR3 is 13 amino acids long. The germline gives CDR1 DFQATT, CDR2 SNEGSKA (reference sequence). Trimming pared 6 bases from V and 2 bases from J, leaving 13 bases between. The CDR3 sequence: CSASRGANTEAFF. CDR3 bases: TGCAGTGCCTCCCGAGGGGCAAACACTGAAGCTTTCTTT.

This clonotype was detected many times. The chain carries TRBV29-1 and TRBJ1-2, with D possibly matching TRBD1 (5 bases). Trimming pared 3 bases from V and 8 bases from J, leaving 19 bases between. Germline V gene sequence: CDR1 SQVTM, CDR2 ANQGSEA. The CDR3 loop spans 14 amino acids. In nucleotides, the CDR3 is TGCAGCGTTGAGACTACGGGCCTCGGGGGGGGCTACACCTTC. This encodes CSVETTGLGGGYTF.

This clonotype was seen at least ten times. CDR3 amino acids: CSASPRDHTGETQYF. The CDR3 coding sequence is TGCAGTGCTAGCCCCCGGGACCATACGGGAGAGACCCAGTACTTC. The chain joins TRBV20-1 to TRBJ2-5; D possibly uses TRBD1 or TRBD2 (5 bases each). The germline gives CDR1 DFQATT, CDR2 SNEGSKA (reference sequence). Trimming shortened V by 3 bases and J by 4 bases, and 18 bases separated the two germline ends. The CDR3 runs to 15 residues.

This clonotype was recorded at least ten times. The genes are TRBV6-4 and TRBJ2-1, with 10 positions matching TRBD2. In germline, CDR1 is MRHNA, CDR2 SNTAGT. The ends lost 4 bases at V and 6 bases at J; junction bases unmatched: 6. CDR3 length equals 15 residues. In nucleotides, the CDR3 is TGTGCCAGCAGTGCCCTAGCGGGGGCATTCAATGAGCAGTTCTTC. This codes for CASSALAGAFNEQFF.